This T cell receptor beta chain emerged from a study of blood T cell repertoires in COVID-19. Study-wide context: Spain, Italy and the United States supplied samples that represented acute and convalescent COVID-19. PBMCs, B-cell-depleted T cells, or T cells provided the cDNA or gDNA that made up the material.

In the original workflow: Estimation of nucleated cell counts was performed using reference gene primer amplification. TCRdb's table, derived via immunoSEQ multiplex PCR, lists solely in-frame clones and lacks some. V, J and clone size reflect that table, while D and trimming were determined from the DNA. The table includes 110,000 or so clones, more than 75% detected once. Specimen: peripheral blood. The origin of this receptor is a woman aged 40 to 49 with acute or convalescent COVID-19.

CDR3 sequence reads: CASSRYPTNYGYTF. The CDR3 coding sequence is TGTGCCAGTAGTCGTTACCCTACTAACTATGGCTACACCTTC. The J gene is TRBJ1-2, the V gene TRBV19; D is unresolved. The length of the CDR3 is 14 residues. Germline CDR1 is LNHDA and CDR2 is SQIVND (reference sequence). The V gene lost 5 bases and the J gene lost 0 bases, with 10 bases spanning the gap.